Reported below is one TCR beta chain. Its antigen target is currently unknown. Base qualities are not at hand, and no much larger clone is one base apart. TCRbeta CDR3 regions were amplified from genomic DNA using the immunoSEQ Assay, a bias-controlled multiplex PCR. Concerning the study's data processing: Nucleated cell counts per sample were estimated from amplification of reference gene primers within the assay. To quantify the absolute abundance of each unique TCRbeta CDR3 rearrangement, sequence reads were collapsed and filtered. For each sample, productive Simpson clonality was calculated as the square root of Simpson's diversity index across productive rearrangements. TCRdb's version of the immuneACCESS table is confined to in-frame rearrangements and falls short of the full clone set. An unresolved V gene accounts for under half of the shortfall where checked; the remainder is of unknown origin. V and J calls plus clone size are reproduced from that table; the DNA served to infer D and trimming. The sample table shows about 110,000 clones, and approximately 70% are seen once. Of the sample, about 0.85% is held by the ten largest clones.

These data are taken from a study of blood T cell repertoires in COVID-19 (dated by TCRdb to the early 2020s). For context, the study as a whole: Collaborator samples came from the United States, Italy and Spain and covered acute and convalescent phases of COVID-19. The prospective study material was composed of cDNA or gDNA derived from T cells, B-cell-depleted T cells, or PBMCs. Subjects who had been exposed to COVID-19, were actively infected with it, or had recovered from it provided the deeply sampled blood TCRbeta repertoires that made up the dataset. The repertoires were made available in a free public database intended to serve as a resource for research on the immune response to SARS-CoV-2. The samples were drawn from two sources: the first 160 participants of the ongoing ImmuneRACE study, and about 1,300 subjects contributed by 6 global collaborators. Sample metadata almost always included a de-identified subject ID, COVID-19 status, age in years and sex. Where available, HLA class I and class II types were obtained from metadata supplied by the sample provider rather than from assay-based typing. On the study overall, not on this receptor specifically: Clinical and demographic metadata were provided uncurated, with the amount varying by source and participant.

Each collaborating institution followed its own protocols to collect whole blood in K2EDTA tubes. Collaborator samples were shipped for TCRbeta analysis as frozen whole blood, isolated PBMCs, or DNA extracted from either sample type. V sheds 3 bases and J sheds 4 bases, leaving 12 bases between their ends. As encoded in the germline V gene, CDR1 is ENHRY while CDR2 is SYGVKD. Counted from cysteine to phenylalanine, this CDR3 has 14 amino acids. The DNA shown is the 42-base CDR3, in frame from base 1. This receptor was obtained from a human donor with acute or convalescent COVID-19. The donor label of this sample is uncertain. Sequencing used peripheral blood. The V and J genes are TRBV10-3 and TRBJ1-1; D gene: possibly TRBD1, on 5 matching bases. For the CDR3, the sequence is CAISDHGGGTEAFF. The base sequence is TGTGCCATCAGTGACCATGGGGGAGGCACTGAAGCTTTCTTT.